This paragraph reports one T cell receptor (beta chain). HTBI primers from iRepertoire and Arm-PCR of CDR3 regions yielded the TCR beta libraries. TCRdb used MiXCR to reprocess the multiplex PCR reads, holding one entry per CDR3 protein. Of over 650,000 distinct CDR3 sequences in the sample, 25% to 35% were seen once. This entry comes from a study of regulatory T cells in long-lasting Graves disease. Time point described: persistent/refractory GD, antithyroid drugs over 5 years with positive TRAb. Isolated PBMC RNA provided the starting material for the TCR library. The germline V gene has CDR1 SNHLY and CDR2 FYNNEI. The ends were cut back, 5 bases at V and 8 bases at J, with 30 bases in the middle. The CDR3 loop spans 18 amino acids.

This chain connects TRBV2 to TRBJ1-2; D unresolved. The material was peripheral blood mononuclear cells (PBMCs), obtained when the disease was refractory, from a patient treated with antithyroid drugs. The receptor's source is a female donor with Graves disease. The chain's CDR3 is CASSYSRFGGIPPGGYTF. CDR3 in DNA: TGTGCCAGCAGTTACTCCCGGTTTGGTGGGATCCCTCCTGGAGGCTACACCTTC.